These 21 T cell receptor beta chains share one sample of origin, sequenced in a study of vaccination effects on CD4 cells after COVID-19. Antigen-specific CD4+ T cells were expanded with viral peptide pools in the ViraFEST assay before sequencing. Researchers isolated CD4+ T cells once approximately eleven days of culture had elapsed. From March to December 2020, the person had a SARS-CoV-2 infection that was confirmed by PCR. Sequenced by immunoSEQ multiplex PCR; TCRdb stores in-frame clones only, minus some. The sample shows 25,000 to 35,000 clones, just over 70% of them seen only once. Their specific antigens are unknown. The material was CD4+ T cells from PBMCs cultured with a peptide pool, obtained before COVID-19 vaccination. These receptors came from a human donor who had a prior SARS-CoV-2 infection.

The chain links TRBV5-4 to TRBJ2-7; D unresolved. V lost 2 bases, J lost 4 bases, and 10 bases lay in between. The CDR3 length is 13 residues. CDR1 is SGHNT and CDR2 is YYREEE in the germline V gene (reference sequence). Here the CDR3 DNA reads TGTGCCAGCAGCTTCGTCGACCAATACGAGCAGTACTTC. It yields the protein CASSFVDQYEQYF.

The chain recombines TRBV5-1 with TRBJ2-2; D call uncertain. This CDR3 comprises 15 residues. Germline CDR1 reads SGHRS; CDR2 reads YFSETQ. V lost 6 bases and J lost 4, with 16 bases in between. The CDR3 sequence is CASIEGNGATGELFF. Written as DNA, the CDR3 is TGCGCCAGCATAGAAGGGAACGGTGCCACCGGGGAGCTGTTTTTT.

Only a few counts were recorded for this clone. This chain links TRBV30 with TRBJ2-6; D remains ambiguous. Germline values: CDR1 GTSNPN, CDR2 SVGIG (reference sequence). CDR3 length: 15 amino acids. V was clipped by 0 bases and J by 2 bases, with 8 bases between them. The CDR3 here is CAWSVLATGANVLTF. In nucleotides, the CDR3 is TGTGCCTGGAGTGTACTGGCGACTGGGGCCAACGTCCTGACTTTC.

The V call is TRBV11-2, the J call TRBJ1-6, with unresolved D. V gave up 3 bases and J gave up 7 bases, with 10 bases separating them. The germline V gene has CDR1 SGHAT and CDR2 FQNNGV. This CDR3 is built from 14 residues. The CDR3 DNA reads as TGTGCCAGCAGCTTTCGAGGAAGGAATTCACCCCTCCACTTT. It encodes CASSFRGRNSPLHF.

This sequence joins TRBV7-3 and TRBJ2-7, with 8 bases fitting TRBD2. With V trimmed by 5 bases and J by 1 base, 7 bases remained unmatched. This CDR3 is built from 15 residues. Germline V CDR1 and CDR2: SGHTA, FQGTGA. The CDR3 nucleotides are TGTGCCAGCAGCCCCCGGGGGGGCGGATCCTACGAGCAGTACTTC. This codes for CASSPRGGGSYEQYF.

This clone was counted a few times. J is TRBJ2-3 and V is TRBV2; D is possibly TRBD1 (6 bases). This CDR3 comprises 13 residues. Germline V lookup: CDR1 SNHLY, CDR2 FYNNEI. The V end was cut by 5 bases, the J end by 4 bases, with 10 bases between. CDR3 residues: CASSPQGADTQYF. Here the CDR3 DNA reads TGTGCCAGCAGTCCACAGGGCGCAGATACGCAGTATTTT. The full variable domain, its missing parts supplied by reference TRBV2 and TRBJ2-3, is EPEVTQTPSHQVTQMGQEVILRCVPISNHLYFYWYRQILGQKVEFLVSFYNNEISEKSEIFDDQFSVERPDGSNFTLKIRSTKLEDSAMYFCASSPQGADTQYFGPGTRLTVL.

The chain recombines TRBV12-3 or TRBV12-4 with TRBJ1-1; D gene uncertain. This CDR3 has 12 amino acids. Trimming removed 5 bases from V and 1 base from J, with 5 bases in between. This CDR3 is CASSRGNTEAFF. In DNA, the CDR3 is TGTGCCAGCAGTCGGGGGAACACTGAAGCTTTCTTT.

This clone was counted a single time. The rearrangement links TRBV30 to TRBJ1-1; TRBD1 aligns across 10 bases. Germline V gene lookup returns CDR1 GTSNPN and CDR2 SVGIG (reference sequence). The CDR3 has 16 residues. Trimming took 2 bases from V and 0 from J; bases not matched to a gene: 6. The CDR3, as DNA: TGTGCCTGGAGTCGCCGGGACAGGGGAATGAACACTGAAGCTTTCTTT. Translating gives CAWSRRDRGMNTEAFF.

This clone was seen more than once but under ten times. This chain joins TRBV4-3 and TRBJ2-2, with TRBD2 matching over 11 bases. Losses at the gene ends were 2 bases for V and 3 bases for J; bases not matched to a gene: 8. The CDR3 has 18 residues. Looked up from germline, CDR1 is LGHNA and CDR2 is YSLEER. CDR3 sequence reads: CASSQFSGTSGYTGELFF. The CDR3 nucleotides read TGCGCCAGCAGCCAATTTTCAGGGACTAGCGGATACACCGGGGAGCTGTTTTTT.

The table lists this clone with a few counts. The chain carries TRBV30 and TRBJ2-2; 8 positions match TRBD2. V shed 7 bases, J shed 2 bases, and the junction held 9 bases outside the gene matches. Germline values: CDR1 GTSNPN, CDR2 SVGIG (reference sequence). The CDR3 has 15 residues. The CDR3 spells CAYLSGGRNTGELFF. For the CDR3, the DNA is TGTGCCTACCTGAGCGGGGGAAGAAACACCGGGGAGCTGTTTTTT.

The V call is TRBV6-1, the J call TRBJ2-4; tentative D call: TRBD1 (5 bases). V lost 2 bases and J lost 6, with 11 bases in between. Per the germline V gene, CDR1 is MNHNS and CDR2 is SASEGT. The CDR3 totals 14 residues. In DNA form, the CDR3 reads TGTGCCAGCAGTGAACCAGGGCGAATAAACATTCAGTACTTC. It translates to CASSEPGRINIQYF.

The chain employs TRBV3-1 (or the pseudogene TRBV3-2) and TRBJ2-1; D is ambiguous. Per germline, CDR1 LGHDT and CDR2 YNNKEL (reference sequence). V dropped 2 bases and J dropped 8 bases, with 7 bases sitting between them. The length of the CDR3 is 12 residues. This CDR3 is CASSQFSYEQFF. The CDR3 nucleotides read TGTGCCAGCAGCCAATTCAGTTATGAGCAGTTCTTC.

This chain links TRBV5-1 with TRBJ1-1, with D possibly TRBD1 on 5 matching bases. The germline V gene has CDR1 SGHRS and CDR2 YFSETQ. CDR3 length: 16 residues. With 0 bases removed from V and 4 bases from J, the gap between germline ends came to 16 bases. DNA for the CDR3: TGCGCCAGCAGCTTGGTTGGGGGTTGGAGTAGCACTGAAGCTTTCTTT. This encodes CASSLVGGWSSTEAFF.

This clone came up once. The chain links TRBV2 to TRBJ2-5, with a tentative D call TRBD1 (6 bases). The CDR3 has 14 amino acids. CDR1 SNHLY and CDR2 FYNNEI come from the germline V gene. The V gene lost 2 bases and the J gene lost 2 bases, with 9 bases spanning the gap. The CDR3 sequence: CASSERTVQETQYF. CDR3 in DNA: TGTGCCAGCAGTGAAAGGACAGTTCAAGAGACCCAGTACTTC.

This chain connects TRBV7-8 to TRBJ2-6; D gene uncertain. V was shortened by 1 base and J by 1 base, with 14 bases between the two germline ends. The CDR3 runs 18 residues. Germline lookup yields CDR1 SGHVS and CDR2 FQNEAQ. The CDR3 is CASSLGGHPRSGANVLTF. The CDR3 DNA is TGTGCCAGCAGCTTAGGAGGTCATCCCCGGTCTGGGGCCAACGTCCTGACTTTC.

The chain employs TRBV18 and TRBJ2-3; D unclear. The V gene lost 3 bases and the J gene lost 6 bases, with 7 bases spanning the gap. The germline CDR1 and CDR2 sequences are KGHSH and LQKENI. The CDR3 has 12 residues. CDR3 DNA sequence: TGTGCCAGCTCACCCAGCCGGGATACGCAGTATTTT. Encoded protein: CASSPSRDTQYF.

This rearrangement joins TRBV6-1 to TRBJ1-5, with 10 bases matching TRBD1. The CDR3 runs to 16 residues. The germline V gene has CDR1 MNHNS and CDR2 SASEGT. J lost 3 bases, V lost 2 bases, and 4 bases had no gene match. DNA for the CDR3: TGTGCCAGCAGTGAAACGGACAGGGGGTTCAATCAGCCCCAGCATTTT. It yields the protein CASSETDRGFNQPQHF.

V and J are TRBV18 and TRBJ2-7; D possibly corresponds to TRBD1 (5 bases). Trimming took off 1 base at V and 2 bases at J, with 12 bases between the two ends. Germline assignment: CDR1 KGHSH and CDR2 LQKENI. The CDR3 totals 15 residues. Here the CDR3 DNA reads TGTGCCAGCTCACCACGGGCTGGGGCGACCTACGAGCAGTACTTC. Encoded protein: CASSPRAGATYEQYF.

The chain has TRBV6-5 and TRBJ2-1; D gene unclear. CDR3 size: 14 residues. The V gene's germline CDR1 is MNHEY and CDR2 SVGAGI. Trimming removed 3 bases from V and 5 bases from J, with 11 bases in between. CDR3 residues: CASSYDHPHNEQFF. As DNA, the CDR3 is TGTGCCAGCAGTTATGACCACCCCCACAATGAGCAGTTCTTC.

The chain recombines TRBV24-1 with TRBJ2-3, with unresolved D. V dropped 4 bases and J dropped 0 bases, with 16 bases sitting between them. This CDR3 is built from 17 residues. Per the germline V gene, CDR1 is KGHDR and CDR2 is SFDVKD. CDR3 protein: CATSEPDLRSSTDTQYF. As DNA, the CDR3 is TGTGCCACCAGTGAGCCCGACCTCAGGTCTAGCACAGATACGCAGTATTTT.

The gene calls are TRBV2 and TRBJ2-2; TRBD2 matches 8 bases. Germline V gene sequence: CDR1 SNHLY, CDR2 FYNNEI. The V segment lost 3 bases and the J segment 3 bases; nucleotides outside the gene matches: 3. The CDR3 totals 15 residues. CDR3 bases: TGTGCCAGCAGTGATCTTAGCGGGGACACCGGGGAGCTGTTTTTT. As protein: CASSDLSGDTGELFF.